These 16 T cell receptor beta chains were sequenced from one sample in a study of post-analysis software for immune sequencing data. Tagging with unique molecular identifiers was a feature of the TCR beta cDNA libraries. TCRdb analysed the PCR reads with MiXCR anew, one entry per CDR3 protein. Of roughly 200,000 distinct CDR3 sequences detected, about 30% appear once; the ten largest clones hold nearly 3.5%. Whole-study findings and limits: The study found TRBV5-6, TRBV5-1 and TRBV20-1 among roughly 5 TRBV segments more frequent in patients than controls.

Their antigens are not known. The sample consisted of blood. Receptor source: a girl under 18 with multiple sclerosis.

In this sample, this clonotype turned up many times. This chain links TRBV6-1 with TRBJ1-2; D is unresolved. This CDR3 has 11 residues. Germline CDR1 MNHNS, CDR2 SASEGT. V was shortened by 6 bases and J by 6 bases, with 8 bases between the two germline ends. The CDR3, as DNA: TGTGCCAGCAGCCTAAAGGATGGCTACACCTTC. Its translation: CASSLKDGYTF.

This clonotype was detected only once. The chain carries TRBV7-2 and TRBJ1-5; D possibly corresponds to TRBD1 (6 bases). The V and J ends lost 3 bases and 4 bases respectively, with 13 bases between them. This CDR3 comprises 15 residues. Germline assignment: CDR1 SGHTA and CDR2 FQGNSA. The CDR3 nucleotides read TGTGCCAGCAGCTTCGACAGGACGAGAAATCAGCCCCAGCATTTT. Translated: CASSFDRTRNQPQHF.

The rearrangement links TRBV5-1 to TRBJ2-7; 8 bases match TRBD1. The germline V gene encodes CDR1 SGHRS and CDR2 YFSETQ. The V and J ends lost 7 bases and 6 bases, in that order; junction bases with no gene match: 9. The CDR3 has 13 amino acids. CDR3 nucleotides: TGCGCCAGCGCCCCGGACAGGGCCGGCGAGCAGTACTTC. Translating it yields CASAPDRAGEQYF. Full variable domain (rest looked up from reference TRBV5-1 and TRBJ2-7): KAGVTQTPRYLIKTRGQQVTLSCSPISGHRSVSWYQQTPGQGLQFLFEYFSETQRNKGNFPGRFSGRQFSNSRSEMNVSTLELGDSALYLCASAPDRAGEQYFGPGTRLTVT.

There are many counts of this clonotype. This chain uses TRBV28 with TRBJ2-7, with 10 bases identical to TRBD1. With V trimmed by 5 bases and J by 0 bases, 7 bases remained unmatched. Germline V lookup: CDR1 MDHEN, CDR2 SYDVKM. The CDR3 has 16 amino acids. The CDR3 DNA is TGTGCCAGCAGTCTTGCAGGGACAGGGGCCTCCTACGAGCAGTACTTC. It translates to CASSLAGTGASYEQYF.

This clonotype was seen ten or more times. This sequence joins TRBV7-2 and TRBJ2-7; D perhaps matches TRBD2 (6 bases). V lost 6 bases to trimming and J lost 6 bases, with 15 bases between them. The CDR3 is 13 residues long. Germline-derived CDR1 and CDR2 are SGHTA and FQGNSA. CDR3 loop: CASRDFGGREQYF. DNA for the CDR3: TGTGCCAGCAGGGATTTCGGGGGACGCGAGCAGTACTTC.

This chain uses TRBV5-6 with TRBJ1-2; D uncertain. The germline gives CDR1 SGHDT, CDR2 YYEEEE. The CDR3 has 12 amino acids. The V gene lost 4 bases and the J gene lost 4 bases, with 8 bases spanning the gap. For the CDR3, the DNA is TGTGCCAGCAGCGATAGGGCCTATGGCTACACCTTC. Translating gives CASSDRAYGYTF.

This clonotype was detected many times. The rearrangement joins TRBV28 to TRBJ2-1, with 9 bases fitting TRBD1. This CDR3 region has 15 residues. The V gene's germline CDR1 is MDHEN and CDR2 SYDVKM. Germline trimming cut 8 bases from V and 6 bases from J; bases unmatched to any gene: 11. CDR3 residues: CASSSPGQGANEQFF. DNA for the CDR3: TGTGCCAGCTCGTCTCCGGGACAGGGAGCCAATGAGCAGTTCTTC.

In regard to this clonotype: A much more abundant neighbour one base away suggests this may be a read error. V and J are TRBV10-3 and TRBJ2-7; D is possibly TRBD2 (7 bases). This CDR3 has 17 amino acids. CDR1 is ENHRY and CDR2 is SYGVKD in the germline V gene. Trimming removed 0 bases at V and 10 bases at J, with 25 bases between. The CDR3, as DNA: TGTGCCATCAGTGAGTCGAAGGAGAGGGGGGGCCAAGATACCCAGTACTTC. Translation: CAISESKERGGQDTQYF.

CDR3 region: CATTENNEQFF. CDR3 in DNA: TGTGCCACCACCGAAAACAATGAGCAGTTCTTC. The chain joins TRBV24-1 to TRBJ2-1; D gene unclear. V shed 8 bases and J shed 5 bases, with 6 bases lying between them. This CDR3 region has 11 residues. Germline V gene sequence: CDR1 KGHDR, CDR2 SFDVKD.

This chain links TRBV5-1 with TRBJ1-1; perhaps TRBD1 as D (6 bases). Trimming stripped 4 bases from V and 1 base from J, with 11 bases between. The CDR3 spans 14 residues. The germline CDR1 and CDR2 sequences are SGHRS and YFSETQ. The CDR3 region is CASSAEGGNTEAFF. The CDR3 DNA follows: TGCGCCAGCAGCGCCGAGGGGGGGAACACTGAAGCTTTCTTT. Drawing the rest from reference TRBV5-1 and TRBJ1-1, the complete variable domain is KAGVTQTPRYLIKTRGQQVTLSCSPISGHRSVSWYQQTPGQGLQFLFEYFSETQRNKGNFPGRFSGRQFSNSRSEMNVSTLELGDSALYLCASSAEGGNTEAFFGQGTRLTVV.

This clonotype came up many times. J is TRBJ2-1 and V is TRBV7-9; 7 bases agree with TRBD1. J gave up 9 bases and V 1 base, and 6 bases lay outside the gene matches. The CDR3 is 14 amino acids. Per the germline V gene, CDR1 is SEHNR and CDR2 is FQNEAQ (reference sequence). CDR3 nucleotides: TGTGCCAGCAGCTTAGTGGGACAGCGTGGTGAGCAGTTCTTC. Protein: CASSLVGQRGEQFF.

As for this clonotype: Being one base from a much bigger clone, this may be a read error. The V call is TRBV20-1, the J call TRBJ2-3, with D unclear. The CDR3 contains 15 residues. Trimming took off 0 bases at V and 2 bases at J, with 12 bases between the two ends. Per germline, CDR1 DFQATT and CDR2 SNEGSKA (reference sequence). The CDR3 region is CSAREGSEFTDTQYF. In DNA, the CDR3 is TGCAGTGCTAGAGAGGGGTCAGAGTTCACAGATACGCAGTATTTT.

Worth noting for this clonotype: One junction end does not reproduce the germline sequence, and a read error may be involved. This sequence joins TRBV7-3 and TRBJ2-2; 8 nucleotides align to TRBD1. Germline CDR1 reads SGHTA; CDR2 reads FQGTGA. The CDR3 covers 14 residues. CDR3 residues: CATRTGRWGGDLFF. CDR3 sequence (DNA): TGTGCCACCCGGACAGGGCGTTGGGGCGGGGATCTGTTTTTT.

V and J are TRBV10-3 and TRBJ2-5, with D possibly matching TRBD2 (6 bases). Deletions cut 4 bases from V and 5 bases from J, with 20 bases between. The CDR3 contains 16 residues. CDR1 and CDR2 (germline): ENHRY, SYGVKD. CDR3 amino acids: CAISGFRKGAGETQYF. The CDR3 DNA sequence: TGTGCCATCAGTGGGTTCCGGAAGGGAGCGGGTGAGACCCAGTACTTC.

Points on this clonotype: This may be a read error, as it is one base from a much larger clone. The CDR3, as DNA: TGTGCCAGCCGGATCGGTACCCACAATGAGCAGTTCTTC. Translation: CASRIGTHNEQFF. The rearrangement links TRBV5-6 to TRBJ2-1; unclear D gene. The CDR3 spans 13 residues. Trimming left V 7 bases short and J 5 bases short, with 13 bases between. Looked up from germline, CDR1 is SGHDT and CDR2 is YYEEEE.

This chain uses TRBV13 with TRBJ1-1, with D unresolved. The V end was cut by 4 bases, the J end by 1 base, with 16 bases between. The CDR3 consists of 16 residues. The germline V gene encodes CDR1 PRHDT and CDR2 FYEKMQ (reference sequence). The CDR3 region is CASSSEVKRKNTEAFF. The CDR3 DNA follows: TGTGCCAGCAGCTCCGAGGTGAAGAGAAAGAACACTGAAGCTTTCTTT. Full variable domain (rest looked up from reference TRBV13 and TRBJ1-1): AAGVIQSPRHLIKEKRETATLKCYPIPRHDTVYWYQQGPGQDPQFLISFYEKMQSDKGSIPDRFSAQQFSDYHSELNMSSLELGDSALYFCASSSEVKRKNTEAFFGQGTRLTVV.